The 14 T cell receptor beta chains presented below share a single source sample, sequenced in a study of T cell responses to AZD1222 COVID-19 vaccine. Using immunoSEQ multiplex PCR, the repertoire was profiled, and TCRdb retains in-frame clones only, with some absent. Here the sample spans roughly 150,000 clones, 92% being singletons. Here the sequenced sample was peripheral blood, taken on day 0 of AZD1222 vaccination. Receptors were obtained from an adult in good health.

The rearrangement joins TRBV6-2 or TRBV6-3 to TRBJ1-2; the match to TRBD1 covers 7 bases. Germline V gives CDR1 MNHEY, CDR2 SVGEGT. Trimming at V came to 2 bases and at J to 0 bases, leaving 6 bases not matched to a gene. This CDR3 is 16 amino acids long. CDR3 protein: CASSYRTGTTNYGYTF. The DNA for the CDR3 is TGTGCCAGCAGTTACCGGACAGGAACTACTAACTATGGCTACACCTTC.

This clone was seen only once. The V gene is TRBV10-2, the J gene TRBJ2-5; TRBD2 agrees at 7 bases. Germline trimming cut 5 bases from V and 2 bases from J; bases unmatched to any gene: 11. Germline V gene data show CDR1 as WSHSY and CDR2 as SAAADI. This CDR3 comprises 16 residues. CDR3 protein: CASSLSRERGQETQYF. In nucleotides, the CDR3 is TGCGCCAGCAGTCTCTCGCGGGAGAGGGGACAAGAGACCCAGTACTTC.

V usage is TRBV9 and J usage is TRBJ2-7; TRBD2 aligns across 7 bases. The CDR3 runs 14 residues. Per the germline V gene, CDR1 is SGDLS and CDR2 is YYNGEE. The V gene end was trimmed by 3 bases and the J gene end by 3 bases; junction bases not matched to a gene: 6. The CDR3 region has the DNA TGTGCCAGCAGCGCGGGAGGAGGGCTCTACGAGCAGTACTTC. This gives the protein CASSAGGGLYEQYF.

The rearrangement joins TRBV6-1 to TRBJ2-1; 7 bases line up with TRBD1. There are 16 residues in the CDR3. Trimming removed 2 bases from V and 2 bases from J; junction bases left unmatched: 6. From germline, CDR1 is MNHNS and CDR2 SASEGT. In nucleotides, the CDR3 is TGTGCCAGCAGTGAATTCACAGGGGTCCCCTACAATGAGCAGTTCTTC. Translating gives CASSEFTGVPYNEQFF.

J is TRBJ1-5 and V is TRBV30; a weak D match, TRBD1 (5 bases). CDR3 length: 13 residues. Germline CDR1 and CDR2: GTSNPN and SVGIG (reference sequence). The V end lost 1 base, the J end lost 3 bases, and 7 bases lay between the germline ends. The CDR3 reads CAWSDRPNQPQHF. DNA of the CDR3: TGTGCCTGGAGTGACAGGCCCAATCAGCCCCAGCATTTT.

This clone appeared a few times. The genes are TRBV10-3 and TRBJ1-5; D is possibly TRBD1 (5 bases). Germline lookup yields CDR1 ENHRY and CDR2 SYGVKD. V dropped 10 bases and J dropped 0 bases, with 16 bases sitting between them. The CDR3 contains 15 residues. The CDR3 DNA reads as TGTGCCACCACCCCGGGACGGACTAGCAATCAGCCCCAGCATTTT. It codes for CATTPGRTSNQPQHF.

V is TRBV7-2 and J is TRBJ2-2, with D perhaps matching TRBD1 (6 bases). Germline CDR1 reads SGHTA; CDR2 reads FQGNSA. The germline V and J ends were trimmed by 1 base and 4 bases, with 10 bases remaining between them. The CDR3 is 15 amino acids. The CDR3 region has the DNA TGTGCCAGCAGCTTAGAACCACAGGGCACCGGGGAGCTGTTTTTT. This encodes CASSLEPQGTGELFF. Filled out from reference TRBV7-2 and TRBJ2-2, the complete variable domain reads GAGVSQSPSNKVTEKGKDVELRCDPISGHTALYWYRQSLGQGLEFLIYFQGNSAPDKSGLPSDRFSAERTGGSVSTLTIQRTQQEDSAVYLCASSLEPQGTGELFFGEGSRLTVL.

This clone has just one count. The genes are TRBV6-5 and TRBJ1-2; a possible D gene is TRBD1 (5 bases). The germline V and J ends were trimmed by 4 bases and 1 base, with 7 bases remaining between them. The V gene's germline CDR1 is MNHEY and CDR2 SVGAGI. CDR3 size: 13 residues. Here the CDR3 reads CASSLDSNYGYTF. CDR3 DNA: TGTGCCAGCAGTTTAGACAGTAACTATGGCTACACCTTC.

The chain recombines TRBV15 with TRBJ2-5, with 9 bases identical to TRBD1. The germline gives CDR1 LNHNV, CDR2 YYDKDF (reference sequence). This CDR3 spans 14 amino acids. Germline trimming cut 5 bases from V and 4 bases from J; bases unmatched to any gene: 5. The CDR3 DNA sequence: TGTGCCACCAGCCCGGGACAGGGCGGAGAGACCCAGTACTTC. Its protein is CATSPGQGGETQYF.

This chain links TRBV7-9 with TRBJ2-5; D could derive from TRBD1 or TRBD2 (5 bases each). Germline CDR1 is SEHNR and CDR2 is FQNEAQ (reference sequence). Trimming removed 3 bases at V and 4 bases at J, with 6 bases between. The CDR3 totals 12 residues. CDR3 amino acids: CASSFGGETQYF. CDR3 nucleotide sequence: TGTGCCAGCAGCTTTGGGGGAGAGACCCAGTACTTC.

Points on this clone: The sample has other DNA sequences that encode this CDR3 too. The genes are TRBV27 and TRBJ1-5, with D tentatively TRBD1 (5 bases). Germline V gene data show CDR1 as MNHEY and CDR2 as SMNVEV (reference sequence). The CDR3 contains 14 residues. V was trimmed by 5 bases and J by 1 base, leaving 9 bases between them. In DNA form, the CDR3 reads TGTGCCAGCAGTCCGGGGGTGAGCAATCAGCCCCAGCATTTT. Translating it yields CASSPGVSNQPQHF.

This clone occurred once. A junction boundary mismatches the germline segment, possibly from a read error. CDR3 protein: CASTQSGLSSYEQYF. DNA for the CDR3: TGTGCCAGCACCCAATCCGGGCTGAGCTCCTACGAGCAGTACTTC. V is TRBV3-1 (or the pseudogene TRBV3-2) and J is TRBJ2-7; the D is unclear. The CDR3 is 15 amino acids. Germline values: CDR1 LGHDT, CDR2 YNNKEL (reference sequence).

This chain links TRBV5-1 with TRBJ2-7; D call uncertain. The CDR3 runs 14 residues. V was trimmed by 4 bases and J by 0 bases, leaving 11 bases between them. Germline V gene lookup returns CDR1 SGHRS and CDR2 YFSETQ. Here the CDR3 reads CASSQDNPSYEQYF. CDR3 DNA: TGCGCCAGCAGCCAAGACAACCCCTCCTACGAGCAGTACTTC.

The chain has TRBV19 and TRBJ1-5; D call uncertain. The CDR3 is made up of 12 amino acids. Looked up from germline, CDR1 is LNHDA and CDR2 is SQIVND (reference sequence). V was trimmed by 4 bases and J by 6 bases, leaving 7 bases between them. CDR3 sequence: CASSNVGQPQHF. CDR3 coding DNA: TGTGCCAGTAGTAACGTGGGTCAGCCCCAGCATTTT.